This is a list of T cell receptor beta chains from one sample in a study of Graves' ophthalmopathy and Graves' hyperthyroidism. Each CDR3 protein gets one entry after TCRdb re-called the multiplex PCR reads with MiXCR. The sample records 740,000 or so distinct CDR3 sequences, approximately 40% being singletons. Material for sequencing was peripheral blood. These receptors all stem from an adult man with Graves' ophthalmopathy. CDR3s include the opening cysteine and the closing phenylalanine or tryptophan. Each record gives: CDR3 protein, V gene.

cdr3_aa: CASSMGTVNTEAFF
v_call: TRBV19

cdr3_aa: CSVNGTSIYKQYF
v_call: TRBV29-1

cdr3_aa: CATSIQQGPLNEQYF
v_call: TRBV15

cdr3_aa: CASSLEGVTGYEQYF
v_call: TRBV7-2

cdr3_aa: CASKPGDTEAFF
v_call: TRBV7-9

cdr3_aa: CSAIRGRANYGYTF
v_call: TRBV20-1

cdr3_aa: CATSRSGIEQYF
v_call: TRBV15

cdr3_aa: CASSWTSGSLGELRKTQYF
v_call: TRBV7-9

cdr3_aa: CAGSGEFGANVLTF
v_call: TRBV25-1

cdr3_aa: CASSNYLIGQGKIYGYTF
v_call: TRBV19

cdr3_aa: CASRPQGGETEAFF
v_call: TRBV2

cdr3_aa: CASSLIQGELFF
v_call: TRBV7-9

cdr3_aa: CASSLSWRSGQPYEQYF
v_call: TRBV7-8

cdr3_aa: CASSLQRNYGYTF
v_call: TRBV5-1

cdr3_aa: CASSYTTGGNTIYF
v_call: TRBV6-6

cdr3_aa: CSARVGANVLTF
v_call: TRBV20-1

cdr3_aa: CASSPGYSGRAGETQYF
v_call: TRBV5-1

cdr3_aa: CASSPGVGNGELFF
v_call: TRBV7-9

cdr3_aa: CSAHETSHEQYF
v_call: TRBV20-1

cdr3_aa: CASSPSVGRETQYF
v_call: TRBV6-6

cdr3_aa: CATSRGAGGNTIYF
v_call: TRBV15

cdr3_aa: CASSPGFFGEKLFF
v_call: TRBV10-1

cdr3_aa: CAWDGRSPNYGYTF
v_call: TRBV25-1

cdr3_aa: CASSLGTGGELFF
v_call: TRBV7-9